The 5 T cell receptor beta chains presented below share a single source sample, sequenced in a study of blood T cells in healthy people across ages. Then a second PCR, running roughly 7 to 11 cycles, was carried out with a sample-barcoded 5' primer and a J-beta primer mix. TCRdb recomputed calls from the 5' RACE reads with MiXCR, one row per CDR3 protein. The sample carries about 1.6 million distinct CDR3 sequences, almost 35% recorded once. Sequencing was performed on blood. The receptors were gathered from a woman aged 25 to 39 in good health.

This clonotype was found many times. The chain carries TRBV20-1 and TRBJ2-7; 12 bases line up with TRBD2. Losses at the gene ends were 0 bases for V and 2 bases for J; bases not matched to a gene: 2. Germline CDR1 is DFQATT and CDR2 is SNEGSKA (reference sequence). The CDR3 length is 15 residues. The CDR3 coding sequence is TGCAGTGCTAGAGATAGGACTAGCGGGGCCTACGAGCAGTACTTC. This sequence encodes CSARDRTSGAYEQYF.

This clonotype has a count of ten or more. The V gene is TRBV4-1, the J gene TRBJ2-5; D possibly matches TRBD1 or TRBD2 (5 bases each). Germline assignment: CDR1 MGHRA and CDR2 YSYEKL. V was shortened by 1 base and J by 6 bases, with 12 bases between the two germline ends. The CDR3 loop spans 14 amino acids. The CDR3, as DNA: TGCGCCAGCAGCCAAGGATGGGGGTATCAGACCCAGTACTTC. As protein: CASSQGWGYQTQYF.

Worth noting for this clonotype: At one end, the junction sequence differs from germline, possibly due to a read error. V is TRBV20-1 and J is TRBJ2-1, with 12 bases lining up with TRBD1. Germline CDR1 reads DFQATT; CDR2 reads SNEGSKA (reference sequence). The CDR3 loop spans 15 amino acids. The CDR3 protein is CSARDPGTGGDEQFF. The CDR3 DNA sequence: TGCAGTGCCAGAGATCCCGGGACAGGGGGCGATGAGCAGTTCTTC.

This clonotype was counted a few times. V usage is TRBV5-1 and J usage is TRBJ2-3; the D is unclear. Germline assignment: CDR1 SGHRS and CDR2 YFSETQ. This CDR3 comprises 14 residues. V lost 7 bases, J lost 0 bases, and 12 bases lay in between. For the CDR3, the DNA is TGCGCCAGCCGATACGAGACTAGCACAGATACGCAGTATTTT. Protein: CASRYETSTDTQYF.

This clonotype appeared a few times. The V gene is TRBV9, the J gene TRBJ2-7, with D perhaps TRBD1 (5 bases). The V gene's germline CDR1 is SGDLS and CDR2 YYNGEE. Trimming pared 0 bases from V and 7 bases from J, leaving 20 bases between. The CDR3 runs 16 residues. The CDR3 DNA sequence: TGTGCCAGCAGCGTAGGAGGTCTGGGGCCCTCTGGGGAGCAGTACTTC. Residues: CASSVGGLGPSGEQYF.